These 5 T cell receptor beta chains were all obtained from the same sample, sequenced in a study of beta chain features in type 1 diabetes. Every isolated RNA sample was fully reverse transcribed, so sequencing captured expressed TCRB transcripts. Libraries were prepared by immunoSEQ multiplex PCR; TCRdb keeps only in-frame clonotypes and omits some of them. This table holds hundreds of thousands of clones, 6.5% to 10% found once. Sequencing used central memory CD4+ T cells from blood. These receptors all come from a woman aged 18-35 years in good health.

The gene calls are TRBV25-1 and TRBJ1-2, with a tentative D call TRBD1 (6 bases). CDR3 length: 14 amino acids. Germline assignment: CDR1 MGHDK and CDR2 SYGVNS. Trimming took 6 bases from V and 4 from J, leaving 15 bases between them. The CDR3 DNA is TGTGCCAGCAGCGCCGGGGGGGCGAGCTATGGCTACACCTTC. This translates into CASSAGGASYGYTF.

The V and J genes are TRBV5-4 and TRBJ1-1; D remains ambiguous. The CDR3 runs to 14 residues. V shed 2 bases and J shed 1 base, with 9 bases lying between them. Germline values: CDR1 SGHNT, CDR2 YYREEE (reference sequence). In nucleotides, the CDR3 is TGTGCCAGCAGCTTTGTGGAGCGGAACACTGAAGCTTTCTTT. It encodes CASSFVERNTEAFF.

The chain employs TRBV7-9 and TRBJ2-1; D is perhaps TRBD1 (5 bases). This CDR3 is built from 16 residues. CDR1 and CDR2 from the germline V gene are SEHNR and FQNEAQ (reference sequence). V was cut by 2 bases and J by 4 bases, with 15 bases left in between. As DNA, the CDR3 is TGTGCCAGCAGCTTACAGGGCCAATTTGCTTACAATGAGCAGTTCTTC. This translates into CASSLQGQFAYNEQFF.

This clone was seen only a few times. The chain carries TRBV4-2 and TRBJ1-2, with D unclear. Germline values: CDR1 LGHNA, CDR2 YNFKEQ. Trimming shortened V by 3 bases and J by 4 bases, and 15 bases separated the two germline ends. The CDR3 length is 15 residues. CDR3 coding DNA: TGTGCCAGCAGCCAGAGCACCGATCACGCCTATGGCTACACCTTC. Translated, it gives CASSQSTDHAYGYTF.

The chain carries TRBV5-1 and TRBJ2-3, with 9 bases fitting TRBD1. The CDR3 totals 13 residues. The V segment lost 8 bases and the J segment 4 bases; nucleotides outside the gene matches: 5. Germline assignment: CDR1 SGHRS and CDR2 YFSETQ. The CDR3 DNA follows: TGCGCCAGTGGGACAGGGATTTCAGATACGCAGTATTTT. Its protein is CASGTGISDTQYF.